This TCR beta chain is from a study of blood T cell repertoires in COVID-19. Repertoires were generated with immunoSEQ multiplex PCR, while TCRdb's copy carries only in-frame clones and drops some. The data contain under 300,000 clones, 85% to 95% of them singletons. The source of this sequence is a man aged 30 to 39 with COVID-19, enrolled during active disease. Sequencing used peripheral blood.

Written as DNA, the CDR3 is TGTGCCAGCAGCTTACCCAGGGACTACGAGCAGTACTTC. As protein: CASSLPRDYEQYF. This rearrangement joins TRBV7-9 to TRBJ2-7; D perhaps matches TRBD1 (5 bases). V lost 2 bases, J lost 3 bases, and 8 bases lay in between. CDR3 length: 13 residues. Germline V lookup: CDR1 SEHNR, CDR2 FQNEAQ (reference sequence).